This TCR beta chain was profiled in a study of neurological immune-mediated disorders (dated by TCRdb to between 2018 and 2020). Broadly, across the study: Among the roughly 34 multiple sclerosis patients, relapsing-remitting MS was present in 31 and secondary progressive MS was present in 3. The cohort included approximately 70 subjects: roughly 15 with HAM/TSP, around 34 with multiple sclerosis, and approximately 20 healthy controls. Using UMI-based sequencing, the study compared peripheral blood TCR-beta repertoires from patients with HTLV-I-associated myelopathy (HAM/TSP), patients with multiple sclerosis, and healthy controls. Alongside PBMC samples, the set of approximately 100 TCR-beta libraries contained longitudinal samples, technical triplicates, and paired CD4+ and CD8+ T-cell subsets that had been sorted.

cDNA synthesis used template-switch 5'RACE with a primer carrying a 10-nucleotide random unique molecular identifier tagging each TCR transcript. Every sequencing run yielded over 170 million TCR-beta sequences covering 15-18 subjects. The RNeasy kit was used to extract total RNA. The KAPA Real-time Library Amplification kit was used to amplify TCR-beta VDJ regions with primers targeting the TCR constant region and the 5'RACE anchor. Sample indexes and Illumina adaptors were added in a first PCR, and a second PCR then increased library yield. After purification with Ampure beads, the TCR product of roughly 650 bp was size-selected on a 2% E-gel SizeSelection system. Before pooling, library quality was checked on a Bioanalyzer, concentration was measured with Qubit, and libraries were quantified with the Kapa Library Quantification kit. Paired-end 2 x 150 bp sequencing of the libraries was performed on an Illumina HiSeq 2500. To increase sequence diversity, roughly 24-30% phiX was spiked into each library pool. From the authors' description of their analysis: The quality-filtered reads were processed with the UMI-based MiGEC pipeline, whose error correction step removed more than 80% of the raw TCR sequences. IMGT germline references were used for alignment of VDJ genes, and clonotypes were defined by a unique CDR3 amino acid sequence together with V-J genes. Clonal expansion, Shannon diversity, and CDR3 relatedness (CalcPairwiseDistances, ClusterSamples) were evaluated with VDJtools, and phylogenetic trees were built with CLCbio workbench. A clone was classed as expanded if it had 8 or more unique UMIs, a cutoff based on coefficient-of-variation modelling across technical triplicates. TCRdb reran the public reads through fastp at Q25 and MiXCR, keeping productive beta chains. Every CDR3 protein is listed once, alongside the most common genes and DNA of its rows. In this record, the V and J calls reflect TCRdb's handling and not the investigators' own analysis. Recorded for this sample are approximately 44,000 distinct CDR3 sequences; around 5.3% of them occurred a single time. The ten largest clones capture approximately 1.5% of the sample.

For CDR1 and CDR2, the germline V gene (reference sequence) lists LNHDA and SQIVND. V and J lose 7 bases and 5 bases, and a span of 16 bases separates them. Including the terminal cysteine and phenylalanine, the CDR3 comprises 14 residues. Of all the DNA, just the CDR3 is kept, 42 bases in frame from base 1. For the sorted-subset TCR libraries, the starting material was fewer than 1.2 million sorted CD4+ or CD8+ T cells. Multiple sclerosis patients were enrolled in a US clinical protocol evaluating disease progression by magnetic resonance imaging. PBMCs were separated from peripheral blood using Ficoll-Hypaque density gradient centrifugation and then cryopreserved in liquid nitrogen. The study also sequenced paired sorted CD4+ and CD8+ subsets from healthy controls, HAM/TSP patients and MS patients. This clonotype has just a few counts. Its recognized antigen is unknown. Base qualities were left out, and no much larger clone turns up one base away.

Results and caveats for the whole study, not just this receptor: Repertoires from 18 of 34 MS patients were grouped by phylogenetic analysis into a cluster of related CDR3 sequences, suggesting a possible repertoire-level signature. The MS cluster showed no association with clinical or MRI features, and the authors stated that larger cohorts are needed. TCR clonal expansion was greatest in HAM/TSP patients and smallest in MS patients, who ranked below even healthy controls. Expanded clones from different subjects shared no identical CDR3 amino acid sequences, which suggests that TCR-beta repertoires were private in all groups.

This clonotype was sampled from a young woman with multiple sclerosis. Recombination joined TRBV19 with TRBJ2-3; matching of 7 bases hints at TRBD2 as the D gene. The specimen was CD4+ T cells from blood. CDR3 region: CASKSAGARDTQYF. The DNA sequence follows: TGTGCCAGTAAATCGGCGGGGGCAAGAGATACGCAGTATTTT.